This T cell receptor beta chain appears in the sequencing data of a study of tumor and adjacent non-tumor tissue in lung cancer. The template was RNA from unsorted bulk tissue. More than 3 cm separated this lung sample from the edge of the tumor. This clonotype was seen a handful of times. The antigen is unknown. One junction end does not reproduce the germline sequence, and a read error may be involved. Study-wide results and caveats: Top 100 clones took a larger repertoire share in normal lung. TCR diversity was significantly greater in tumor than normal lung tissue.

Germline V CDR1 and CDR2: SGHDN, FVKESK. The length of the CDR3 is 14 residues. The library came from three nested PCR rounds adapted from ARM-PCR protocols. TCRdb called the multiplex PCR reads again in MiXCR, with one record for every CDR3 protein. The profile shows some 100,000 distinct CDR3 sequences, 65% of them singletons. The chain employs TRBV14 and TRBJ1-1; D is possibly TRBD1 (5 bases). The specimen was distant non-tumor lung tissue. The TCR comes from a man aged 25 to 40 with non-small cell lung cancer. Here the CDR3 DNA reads TGTGCCAGCAGCCATTATGGGAGACAGACTGAAGCCTTCTTT. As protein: CASSHYGRQTEAFF.